What follows are 27 T cell receptor beta chains derived from one specimen sequenced in a study of blood T cells in healthy people across ages. Primed by a sample-barcoded 5' primer and a J-beta primer mix, a second PCR proceeded for about 6 to 11 cycles. Via MiXCR, TCRdb re-called the 5' RACE reads, giving one row per CDR3 protein. The sample has over 500,000 distinct CDR3 sequences, roughly half seen once; the top ten hold 13%. Material for sequencing was blood. These receptors all stem from a woman of 80 years or more in good health.

This clonotype was detected ten times or more. V gene TRBV6-1 combines with J gene TRBJ2-1; D may be TRBD2 (6 bases). CDR3 length equals 14 residues. Trimming pared 11 bases from V and 0 bases from J, leaving 14 bases between. Per the germline V gene, CDR1 is MNHNS and CDR2 is SASEGT. DNA for the CDR3: TGTGCCGGAGGGCACCTCTACTCCTACAATGAGCAGTTCTTC. This sequence encodes CAGGHLYSYNEQFF.

The chain employs TRBV7-3 and TRBJ2-5; 7 bases fit TRBD2. CDR3 length equals 15 residues. V was clipped by 2 bases and J by 1 base; unmatched bases: 4. Germline lookup yields CDR1 SGHTA and CDR2 FQGTGA. This CDR3 reads CASSLAGVPQETQYF. In DNA, the CDR3 is TGTGCCAGCAGCTTAGCGGGAGTGCCCCAAGAGACCCAGTACTTC.

J is TRBJ2-3 and V is TRBV4-1; 10 nucleotides agree with TRBD2. With 0 bases clipped from V and 6 bases from J, the junction kept 6 bases outside the gene matches. The CDR3 is 16 residues long. Germline V gives CDR1 MGHRA, CDR2 YSYEKL. The CDR3 DNA follows: TGCGCCAGCAGCCAAGATAGCGGGGGGTCTATTGATACGCAGTATTTT. This sequence encodes CASSQDSGGSIDTQYF.

This clonotype came up a few times. The genes are TRBV10-3 and TRBJ2-2; no reliable D call. V shed 3 bases and J shed 9 bases, with 17 bases lying between them. This CDR3 contains 15 residues. Germline V gene sequence: CDR1 ENHRY, CDR2 SYGVKD. The chain's CDR3 is CAISDGGVLARELFF. CDR3 bases: TGTGCCATCAGTGACGGCGGTGTCCTCGCGCGGGAGCTGTTTTTT.

The CDR3 nucleotides are TGCAGCGTCGCCGCCGGGACAGTCTACGAGCAGTACTTC. Protein: CSVAAGTVYEQYF. This chain links TRBV29-1 with TRBJ2-7; 7 nucleotides agree with TRBD1. The V segment lost 6 bases and the J segment 3 bases; nucleotides outside the gene matches: 8. There are 13 residues in the CDR3. Looked up from germline, CDR1 is SQVTM and CDR2 is ANQGSEA.

To note about this clonotype: A much larger clone differs by one base, so this may be a read error. The chain recombines TRBV7-9 with TRBJ2-3; D perhaps matches TRBD1 (6 bases). The germline CDR1 and CDR2 sequences are SEHNR and FQNEAQ (reference sequence). This CDR3 has 13 residues. The CDR3 protein is CASTSGVTDTRYF. The CDR3 DNA reads TGTGCCAGCACCTCAGGGGTGACAGATACGCGGTATTTT.

The genes are TRBV7-9 and TRBJ2-7; 8 bases line up with TRBD2. V lost 3 bases to trimming and J lost 7 bases; unmatched junction nucleotides: 5. The CDR3 is 13 residues long. Germline V gene sequence: CDR1 SEHNR, CDR2 FQNEAQ (reference sequence). CDR3 residues: CASSLNAGGEQYF. The CDR3 DNA reads TGTGCCAGCAGCTTGAATGCGGGAGGTGAGCAGTACTTC.

V usage is TRBV20-1 and J usage is TRBJ2-7; TRBD2 is a possible D gene (7 bases). V dropped 5 bases and J dropped 0 bases, with 17 bases sitting between them. The CDR3 totals 15 residues. In germline, CDR1 is DFQATT, CDR2 SNEGSKA (reference sequence). CDR3 in DNA: TGCAGTGCTTCCGGGGGGCAGACGAGCTCCTACGAGCAGTACTTC. Its translation: CSASGGQTSSYEQYF.

This clonotype was observed a handful of times. The chain has TRBV7-2 and TRBJ1-1, with a weak D call TRBD1 (5 bases). Germline values: CDR1 SGHTA, CDR2 FQGNSA. Trimming cost V 3 bases and J 7 bases, with 12 bases left between them. The length of the CDR3 is 13 residues. The CDR3, as DNA: TGTGCCAGCAGCTTGCGGGACGCCCATGAAGCTTTCTTT. Translation gives CASSLRDAHEAFF. Combining the CDR3 with reference TRBV7-2 and TRBJ1-1 gives the whole variable domain GAGVSQSPSNKVTEKGKDVELRCDPISGHTALYWYRQSLGQGLEFLIYFQGNSAPDKSGLPSDRFSAERTGGSVSTLTIQRTQQEDSAVYLCASSLRDAHEAFFGQGTRLTVV.

This clonotype showed up many times. V is TRBV6-5 and J is TRBJ2-7; TRBD1 is a possible D gene (5 bases). The CDR3 covers 15 residues. Trimming took 6 bases from V and 0 from J, leaving 15 bases between them. Germline CDR1 MNHEY, CDR2 SVGAGI. Here the CDR3 reads CASSPKQVSSYEQYF. CDR3 DNA sequence: TGTGCCAGCAGCCCGAAACAGGTGTCCTCCTACGAGCAGTACTTC.

This chain links TRBV20-1 with TRBJ2-5; a weak D match, TRBD2 (6 bases). The CDR3 is 14 amino acids. Germline V gene sequence: CDR1 DFQATT, CDR2 SNEGSKA (reference sequence). V lost 3 bases and J lost 2, with 13 bases in between. The CDR3: CSASEGRPQETQYF. CDR3 DNA: TGCAGTGCTAGTGAGGGGAGGCCTCAAGAGACCCAGTACTTC.

This clonotype was observed a handful of times. This may stem from a read error, because a much larger clone lies one nucleotide away. This chain connects TRBV3-1 to TRBJ2-7; 8 bases match TRBD2. Losses at the gene ends were 2 bases for V and 7 bases for J; bases not matched to a gene: 10. Germline lookup yields CDR1 LGHDT and CDR2 YNNKEL (reference sequence). The CDR3 spans 15 residues. The CDR3 sequence: CASSQRAGAYNEQYF. CDR3 DNA: TGTGCCAGCAGCCAACGAGCGGGAGCCTACAATGAGCAGTACTTC.

CDR3 amino acids: CATRDPGNQPQHF. In nucleotides, the CDR3 is TGTGCCACCAGGGACCCAGGCAATCAGCCCCAGCATTTT. The chain uses TRBV24-1 and TRBJ1-5; D ambiguous. This CDR3 region has 13 residues. Germline V gives CDR1 KGHDR, CDR2 SFDVKD. V was shortened by 7 bases and J by 2 bases, with 8 bases between the two germline ends.

A note on this clonotype: A read error is possible here, since a much larger clone lies one base away. V is TRBV20-1 and J is TRBJ2-4, with 7 bases matching TRBD1. The end of the DNA aligns better with TRBJ2-7, so the J call may be wrong. CDR1 and CDR2 from the germline V gene are DFQATT and SNEGSKA (reference sequence). The CDR3 extends over 13 amino acids. The CDR3 nucleotides are TGCAGTGCTAGTCTGGGACAGCGCTACGAGCAGTACTTC. The encoded protein is CSASLGQRYEQYF.

For the CDR3, the DNA is TGTGCCAGCAGCCAACCGACTAGCGGGAGAACCCGCTGCAATGAGCAGTTCTTC. It specifies CASSQPTSGRTRCNEQFF. The chain is built from TRBV7-9 and TRBJ2-1; TRBD2 matches 12 bases. The germline V gene encodes CDR1 SEHNR and CDR2 FQNEAQ (reference sequence). The ends lost 5 bases at V and 6 bases at J; junction bases unmatched: 14. The CDR3 is made up of 18 amino acids. Full variable domain (rest looked up from reference TRBV7-9 and TRBJ2-1): DTGVSQNPRHKITKRGQNVTFRCDPISEHNRLYWYRQTLGQGPEFLTYFQNEAQLEKSRLLSDRFSAERPKGSFSTLEIQRTEQGDSAMYLCASSQPTSGRTRCNEQFFGPGTRLTVL.

Ten or more counts support this clonotype. This sequence joins TRBV3-1 and TRBJ2-7, with D possibly being TRBD1 or TRBD2 (5 bases each). The germline CDR1 and CDR2 sequences are LGHDT and YNNKEL (reference sequence). Trimming cost V 4 bases and J 0 bases, with 19 bases left between them. The CDR3 consists of 17 residues. The CDR3 DNA follows: TGTGCCAGCAGCCGATCCGCCCTCGGGACCCTCTCCTACGAGCAGTACTTC. It is translated as CASSRSALGTLSYEQYF.

The V and J genes are TRBV29-1 and TRBJ1-2; maybe TRBD1 (5 bases). The CDR3 has 13 amino acids. V was clipped by 4 bases and J by 4 bases, with 13 bases between them. Germline values: CDR1 SQVTM, CDR2 ANQGSEA. CDR3: CSVGAGMSYGYTF. CDR3 coding DNA: TGCAGCGTTGGAGCAGGGATGAGCTATGGCTACACCTTC.

This clonotype was counted a few times. The chain's CDR3 is CSARGLAVSYNEQYF. The CDR3 nucleotides read TGCAGTGCTAGAGGACTAGCGGTCTCCTACAATGAGCAGTACTTC. V and J are TRBV20-1 and TRBJ2-1, with TRBD2 matching over 9 bases. The closer fit of TRBJ2-7 to the DNA end suggests the J call may be wrong. This CDR3 spans 15 amino acids. Germline-derived CDR1 and CDR2 are DFQATT and SNEGSKA (reference sequence).

The chain recombines TRBV2 with TRBJ2-2; TRBD1 matches 7 bases. The CDR3 length is 13 residues. Trimming at V came to 5 bases and at J to 6 bases, leaving 3 bases not matched to a gene. Germline assignment: CDR1 SNHLY and CDR2 FYNNEI. CDR3 DNA: TGTGCCAGCAGTACAGGGGAAGCCGGGGAGCTGTTTTTT. Translated: CASSTGEAGELFF.

This clonotype was found many times. The V and J genes are TRBV5-4 and TRBJ2-1, with a weak D call TRBD2 (5 bases). From germline, CDR1 is SGHNT and CDR2 YYREEE (reference sequence). V lost 3 bases and J 8 bases, leaving 15 bases between the germline ends. The CDR3 runs 14 residues. CDR3 residues: CASSSNKDSDEQFF. For the CDR3, the DNA is TGTGCCAGCAGCTCGAACAAGGATAGCGATGAGCAGTTCTTC. Variable domain in full (rest from reference TRBV5-4 and TRBJ2-1): ETGVTQSPTHLIKTRGQQVTLRCSSQSGHNTVSWYQQALGQGPQFIFQYYREEENGRGNFPPRFSGLQFPNYSSELNVNALELDDSALYLCASSSNKDSDEQFFGPGTRLTVL.

V is TRBV3-1 and J is TRBJ2-1, with D possibly being TRBD1 (6 bases). Germline CDR1 reads LGHDT; CDR2 reads YNNKEL (reference sequence). CDR3 length: 15 residues. V lost 4 bases, J lost 4 bases, and 14 bases lay in between. The CDR3 sequence: CASSLGQPFYNEQFF. Written as DNA, the CDR3 is TGTGCCAGCAGCCTCGGACAGCCTTTTTACAATGAGCAGTTCTTC.

J is TRBJ2-7 and V is TRBV3-1; 15 bases map to TRBD2. The J call may be in error: the DNA end matches TRBJ2-4 better. This CDR3 is 19 amino acids long. CDR1 and CDR2 (germline): LGHDT, YNNKEL (reference sequence). CDR3 nucleotide sequence: TGTGCCAGCAGCCAGTCGGGACTAGCGGGGGGACTAGCCAAAAACATTCAGTACTTC. Encoded protein: CASSQSGLAGGLAKNIQYF.

The V gene is TRBV2, the J gene TRBJ2-5, with 7 bases identical to TRBD1. There are 17 residues in the CDR3. Germline V gene sequence: CDR1 SNHLY, CDR2 FYNNEI. Unmatched junction bases numbered 17, after V lost 8 bases and J lost 2 bases. The CDR3 DNA reads as TGTGCCAGCCCGGGGCCAGGGGGACAGAGTGCTCAAGAGACCCAGTACTTC. It codes for CASPGPGGQSAQETQYF.

For this clonotype: A much larger clonotype is one base distant, so this may be a read error. The chain links TRBV27 to TRBJ2-1, with 8 bases fitting TRBD1. The trim removed 4 bases at V and 6 bases at J, leaving 2 bases unmatched. The CDR3 runs to 13 residues. The germline V gene encodes CDR1 MNHEY and CDR2 SMNVEV (reference sequence). CDR3 in DNA: TGTGCCAGCAGTTATGACAGGGGCAATGAGCAGTTCTTC. It yields the protein CASSYDRGNEQFF.

This clonotype was counted only a few times. CDR3: CASSQGEGAYGYTF. The CDR3 bases are TGCGCCAGCAGCCAAGGGGAGGGGGCCTATGGCTACACCTTC. The chain has TRBV4-1 and TRBJ1-2; 7 nucleotides match TRBD1. The V and J ends lost 1 base and 4 bases, in that order; junction bases with no gene match: 3. Per the germline V gene, CDR1 is MGHRA and CDR2 is YSYEKL. The CDR3 loop spans 14 amino acids.

Regarding this clonotype: It may be a read error: a sequence one base away is much more abundant. The chain employs TRBV27 and TRBJ2-7; TRBD2 aligns across 10 bases. The CDR3 runs 14 residues. The germline CDR1 and CDR2 sequences are MNHEY and SMNVEV (reference sequence). V lost 6 bases to trimming and J lost 6 bases; unmatched junction nucleotides: 8. The CDR3 DNA follows: TGTGCCAGCAGAAAAGCGGGAGGGTTGGGCGAGCAGTACTTC. Residues: CASRKAGGLGEQYF.

This clonotype has ten or more counts. This chain joins TRBV20-1 and TRBJ2-3, with D perhaps matching TRBD2 (6 bases). Germline CDR1 is DFQATT and CDR2 is SNEGSKA (reference sequence). This CDR3 comprises 13 residues. Trimming cost V 6 bases and J 3 bases, with 13 bases left between them. CDR3 nucleotide sequence: TGCAGTGCCACGGCCGGGACTACAGATACGCAGTATTTT. Protein sequence: CSATAGTTDTQYF.